This is a list of T cell receptor beta chains from one sample in a study of cytomegalovirus exposure and HLA in healthy donors. TCRdb's copy holds only in-frame clones and misses some; the assay was immunoSEQ multiplex PCR. Of some 91,000 clones in the sample, about 76% are singletons; the top ten hold more than 6%. Sequencing input: PBMCs. These receptors were taken from a man in his forties or fifties in good health and CMV-seropositive. Each CDR3 is given with its conserved first and last residue. D genes are given only for firm matches. Only part of the rows carry a size: once, few, many, or a class if the clone is expanded.

j_gene: TRBJ2-7
abundance: medium-sized
d_gene: TRBD1
v_gene: TRBV5-1
CDR3nt: TGCGCCAGCAGCGCGACCGGGACAGGGGCCGAGCAGTACTTC
CDR3aa: CASSATGTGAEQYF

j_gene: TRBJ1-1
abundance: .
d_gene: .
v_gene: TRBV5-1
CDR3nt: TGCGCCAGCAGCGCCCTTGGAGTGGAAGCTTTCTTT
CDR3aa: CASSALGVEAFF

j_gene: TRBJ1-5
abundance: .
d_gene: .
v_gene: TRBV6-5
CDR3nt: TGTGCCAGCAGTGTACAGGGAGCGCGGAATCAGCCCCAGCATTTT
CDR3aa: CASSVQGARNQPQHF

j_gene: TRBJ2-3
abundance: few
d_gene: TRBD1
v_gene: TRBV28
CDR3nt: TGTGCCAGCAGTCCGGCCGGGACAGGGGCAGATACGCAGTATTTT
CDR3aa: CASSPAGTGADTQYF

j_gene: TRBJ1-1
abundance: once
d_gene: .
v_gene: TRBV19
CDR3nt: TGTGCCAGTGCCAGCCGGCAGGCCGGGGGAGCTTTCTTT
CDR3aa: CASASRQAGGAFF

j_gene: TRBJ1-2
abundance: .
d_gene: .
v_gene: TRBV5-1
CDR3nt: TGCGCCAGCAGCTTATCCAGGGCGGGGGAATATGGCTACACCTTC
CDR3aa: CASSLSRAGEYGYTF

j_gene: TRBJ2-3
abundance: .
d_gene: TRBD2
v_gene: TRBV9
CDR3nt: TGTGCCAGCAGCGTAGCCCCATTAGGACTAGCGGGGAAAAATACGCAGTATTTT
CDR3aa: CASSVAPLGLAGKNTQYF

j_gene: TRBJ1-6
abundance: once
d_gene: TRBD1
v_gene: TRBV5-4
CDR3nt: TGTGCCAGCAGGTCCCTTGCTGGGGGACAGACGGCTTCACCCCTCCACTTT
CDR3aa: CASRSLAGGQTASPLHF

j_gene: TRBJ1-2
abundance: .
d_gene: TRBD1
v_gene: TRBV2
CDR3nt: TGTGCCAGCAGGGGGACAGGGGGCGGCTATGGCTACACCTTC
CDR3aa: CASRGTGGGYGYTF

j_gene: TRBJ1-5
abundance: once
d_gene: TRBD1
v_gene: TRBV19
CDR3nt: TGTGCCAGTACCGACGACAGGGGGAGCAATCAGCCCCAGCATTTT
CDR3aa: CASTDDRGSNQPQHF

j_gene: TRBJ1-1
abundance: .
d_gene: TRBD1
v_gene: TRBV5-1
CDR3nt: TGCGCCAGCAGCTCCGACAGGGGGCGGATGAACACTGAAGCTTTCTTT
CDR3aa: CASSSDRGRMNTEAFF

j_gene: TRBJ2-3
abundance: .
d_gene: TRBD2
v_gene: TRBV2
CDR3nt: TGTGCCAGCATTATAGGACTAGCGGGTAGCACAGATACGCAGTATTTT
CDR3aa: CASIIGLAGSTDTQYF

j_gene: TRBJ2-7
abundance: .
d_gene: TRBD1
v_gene: TRBV27
CDR3nt: TGTGCCAGCAGTCTGGACAGGGGATCCTACGAGCAGTACTTC
CDR3aa: CASSLDRGSYEQYF

j_gene: TRBJ1-2
abundance: .
d_gene: .
v_gene: TRBV19
CDR3nt: TGTGCCAGTAGTATGATATCAGGGAACTATGGCTACACCTTC
CDR3aa: CASSMISGNYGYTF

j_gene: TRBJ2-3
abundance: .
d_gene: .
v_gene: TRBV5-1
CDR3nt: TGCGCCAGCAGCTTGGATGCGGGGGCCAAGGATACGCAGTATTTT
CDR3aa: CASSLDAGAKDTQYF

j_gene: TRBJ1-2
abundance: .
d_gene: TRBD1
v_gene: TRBV6-5
CDR3nt: TGTGCCAGCAGCGACAGGGGGATTAATGGCTACACCTTC
CDR3aa: CASSDRGINGYTF

j_gene: TRBJ2-5
abundance: .
d_gene: .
v_gene: TRBV27
CDR3nt: TGTGCCAGCAGTCATCAAGAGACCCAGTACTTC
CDR3aa: CASSHQETQYF

j_gene: TRBJ2-3
abundance: .
d_gene: .
v_gene: TRBV5-1
CDR3nt: TGCGCCAGCAGCTTTGGCCTGGCGGGGCACAATAAAGGGGATACGCAGTATTTT
CDR3aa: CASSFGLAGHNKGDTQYF